This T cell receptor (beta chain) is from a study of blood T cell repertoires in COVID-19. About the study: PBMCs, B-cell-depleted T cells, or T cells provided the cDNA or gDNA that made up the material.

V dropped 0 bases and J dropped 7; count of bases not matched to a gene: 9. The germline CDR1 and CDR2 sequences are SGHRS and YFSETQ. The CDR3 spans 17 residues. This clone was recorded once. The assay was immunoSEQ multiplex PCR, and TCRdb's table has in-frame clones only and misses some. The table shows about 200,000 clones, with around nine tenths occurring only once. The source of this sequence is a man aged 60 to 75 who had recovered from COVID-19. The chain employs TRBV5-1 and TRBJ1-4, with 10 positions matching TRBD1. Sequenced sample: peripheral blood. CDR3 sequence: CASSLAPGTGESEKLFF. The CDR3 bases are TGCGCCAGCAGCTTGGCCCCCGGGACAGGGGAGAGTGAAAAACTGTTTTTT. Looking up the rest from reference TRBV5-1 and TRBJ1-4 gives the full variable domain: KAGVTQTPRYLIKTRGQQVTLSCSPISGHRSVSWYQQTPGQGLQFLFEYFSETQRNKGNFPGRFSGRQFSNSRSEMNVSTLELGDSALYLCASSLAPGTGESEKLFFGSGTQLSVL.